These 14 T cell receptor beta chains were all obtained from the same sample, sequenced in a study of CD8 T cells in ankylosing spondylitis. Study outcomes and limitations: There was a TCR beta motif, made of eight highly homologous variants, that appeared characteristic of ankylosing spondylitis blood.

Using its own MiXCR run on the 5' RACE reads, TCRdb lists one record per CDR3 protein. The table records just under 550,000 distinct CDR3 sequences, roughly 13% of them present only once. For these TCRs, the target antigens are not known. Sequencing input: blood, either unsorted or a sorted T cell fraction (not recorded which). The receptors originated from a male donor with ankylosing spondylitis.

This clonotype showed up just a few times. The chain joins TRBV30 to TRBJ2-1; D unresolved. Germline V lookup: CDR1 GTSNPN, CDR2 SVGIG (reference sequence). CDR3 size: 14 residues. The V gene lost 0 bases and the J gene lost 10 bases, with 16 bases spanning the gap. Written as DNA, the CDR3 is TGTGCCTGGAGTGTAATGCTCGTCACCGGAGAGCAGTTCTTC. Protein: CAWSVMLVTGEQFF.

The gene calls are TRBV3-1 and TRBJ1-3, with D perhaps TRBD1 (5 bases). The CDR3 sequence is 14 residues long. Germline V gives CDR1 LGHDT, CDR2 YNNKEL (reference sequence). Trimming removed 1 base at V and 2 bases at J, with 6 bases between. The CDR3, as DNA: TGTGCCAGCAGCCAAGCAGGGACTGGAAACACCATATATTTT. Residues: CASSQAGTGNTIYF.

This chain links TRBV27 with TRBJ2-5; 13 nucleotides agree with TRBD2. V trimming: 4 bases; J trimming: 5 bases; junction bases outside the gene matches: 7. Germline loops: CDR1 MNHEY, CDR2 SMNVEV (reference sequence). This CDR3 is built from 16 residues. CDR3 in DNA: TGTGCCAGCAGTTCGACCCGGACTAGCGGGAGTGAGACCCAGTACTTC. It specifies CASSSTRTSGSETQYF.

The chain couples TRBV3-1 to TRBJ2-7; perhaps D is TRBD1 or TRBD2 (6 bases each). The CDR3 length is 14 residues. CDR1 and CDR2 (germline): LGHDT, YNNKEL (reference sequence). The V end was cut by 4 bases, the J end by 5 bases, with 15 bases between. For the CDR3, the DNA is TGTGCCAGCAGCCTACAGGGCGGAGGGCACGAGCAGTACTTC. Amino acid sequence: CASSLQGGGHEQYF.

This clonotype was recorded many times. The chain combines TRBV20-1 with TRBJ2-1, with unresolved D. V lost 1 base, J lost 8 bases, and 6 bases lay in between. The CDR3 spans 11 residues. CDR1 and CDR2 (germline): DFQATT, SNEGSKA (reference sequence). CDR3 sequence: CSARGVDEQFF. CDR3 DNA: TGCAGTGCTAGAGGGGTGGATGAGCAGTTCTTC.

The CDR3 loop is CSAFFPVGTEKLFF. The DNA for the CDR3 is TGCAGTGCTTTTTTCCCCGTGGGGACTGAAAAACTGTTTTTT. The chain is built from TRBV20-1 and TRBJ1-4; possible D gene TRBD1, 5 bases. The germline V gene encodes CDR1 DFQATT and CDR2 SNEGSKA (reference sequence). The CDR3 has 14 amino acids. V lost 5 bases and J lost 7, with 17 bases in between.

This clonotype was found a few times. V and J are TRBV5-1 and TRBJ1-2; D perhaps matches TRBD1 (5 bases). The V gene lost 1 base and the J gene lost 8 bases, with 9 bases spanning the gap. The CDR3 runs to 12 residues. Germline loops: CDR1 SGHRS, CDR2 YFSETQ. The CDR3 bases are TGCGCCAGCAGCTTGTTCTGGGGCGGCTACACCTTC. Translation: CASSLFWGGYTF.

The rearrangement links TRBV20-1 to TRBJ2-3, with a tentative D call TRBD1 (5 bases). CDR3 length: 14 amino acids. The germline CDR1 and CDR2 sequences are DFQATT and SNEGSKA (reference sequence). With 3 bases removed from V and 2 bases from J, the gap between germline ends came to 12 bases. The CDR3 loop is CSASDSDLTDTQYF. CDR3 DNA: TGCAGTGCTAGTGACAGCGACCTCACAGATACGCAGTATTTT.

The V and J genes are TRBV10-3 and TRBJ1-1; D unclear. CDR3 length equals 14 residues. Trimming removed 6 bases at V and 0 bases at J, with 11 bases between. The germline CDR1 and CDR2 sequences are ENHRY and SYGVKD. CDR3 protein: CAIRGGGMNTEAFF. CDR3 bases: TGTGCCATCAGGGGAGGCGGCATGAACACTGAAGCTTTCTTT.

This chain links TRBV12-3 or TRBV12-4 with TRBJ2-1; 9 bases agree with TRBD2. Trimming took 6 bases from V and 0 from J; bases not matched to a gene: 18. The CDR3 spans 20 residues. CDR3 sequence reads: CASRTRQVRLAESSYNEQFF. DNA for the CDR3: TGTGCCAGCAGAACCCGACAGGTCCGACTAGCGGAGAGCTCCTACAATGAGCAGTTCTTC.

The J gene is TRBJ2-7, the V gene TRBV7-9; no definite D call. The CDR3 contains 13 residues. V was clipped by 2 bases and J by 0 bases, with 5 bases between them. CDR1 and CDR2 (germline): SEHNR, FQNEAQ (reference sequence). This chain's CDR3 is CASSLQNSYEQYV. As DNA, the CDR3 is TGTGCCAGCAGCTTACAGAACTCCTACGAGCAGTACGTC.

This clonotype was seen only a few times. The DNA for the CDR3 is TGTGCCAGCAGCTTACGTCCTGTTACCACCGGGGAGCTGTTTTTT. Protein: CASSLRPVTTGELFF. The chain employs TRBV11-2 and TRBJ2-2; no clear D. Germline V lookup: CDR1 SGHAT, CDR2 FQNNGV. The length of the CDR3 is 15 residues. V lost 2 bases and J lost 4, with 11 bases in between.

The CDR3 region is CSAPRGSMETQYF. The CDR3 region has the DNA TGCAGTGCTCCGCGGGGGAGTATGGAGACCCAGTACTTC. The genes are TRBV20-1 and TRBJ2-5; 7 bases match TRBD2. CDR1 DFQATT and CDR2 SNEGSKA come from the germline V gene (reference sequence). The J segment lost 5 bases and the V segment lost 5 bases, leaving 8 bases of the junction unmatched. This CDR3 has 13 residues.

The chain has TRBV5-1 and TRBJ2-1; a possible D gene is TRBD1 (5 bases). Germline lookup yields CDR1 SGHRS and CDR2 YFSETQ. V lost 5 bases and J lost 0, with 12 bases in between. The CDR3 sequence is 15 residues long. CDR3 DNA sequence: TGCGCCAGCAGTGCAGGGCCGAGCTCCTACAATGAGCAGTTCTTC. Amino acids: CASSAGPSSYNEQFF.